A selection of T cell receptor beta chains follows, all from one sample in a study of OX40 agonist ivuxolimab in advanced cancers. Profiled with immunoSEQ multiplex PCR; TCRdb holds only in-frame clones, not every one. The profile shows roughly 62,000 clones, more than 75% of them singletons. This sample comprised CD4+ or CD8+ T cells sorted from blood, obtained in a trial of the OX40 agonist ivuxolimab. The receptors originated from an adult with an advanced solid tumor such as melanoma, head and neck, liver or kidney cancer. CDR3s include the opening cysteine and the closing phenylalanine or tryptophan. Each record gives: clone size, J gene, D gene, V gene, CDR3 DNA, CDR3 protein. D genes are given only for firm matches. Clone size, where shown, is once, few, many, or a class for clones that have expanded.

NA,TRBJ2-1,NA,TRBV5-5,TGTGCCAGCAGCCGCCAGGACACCCTGAGCGATGAGCAGTTCTTC,CASSRQDTLSDEQFF
once,TRBJ1-1,NA,TRBV18,TGTGCCAGCCACAGGGAGTCGAACACTGAAGCTTTCTTT,CASHRESNTEAFF
NA,TRBJ2-6,NA,TRBV30,TGTGCCTGGGACAGCTCTGGGGCCAACGTCCTGACTTTC,CAWDSSGANVLTF
once,TRBJ2-1,NA,TRBV7-7,TGTGCTAGCAGCCGTTCTATTTTCAATGAGCAGTTCTTC,CASSRSIFNEQFF
NA,TRBJ1-2,TRBD1,TRBV5-5,TGTGCCAGCAGCGTAGGACAGGGCGGCTACACCTTC,CASSVGQGGYTF
NA,TRBJ1-1,NA,TRBV6-5,TGTGCCAGCAGTCGGGGGGCCGTGAACACTGAAGCTTTCTTT,CASSRGAVNTEAFF
NA,TRBJ2-1,TRBD1,TRBV5-1,TGCGCCAGCAGCTTGGCCGGGACAGAAAATGAGCAGTTCTTC,CASSLAGTENEQFF
NA,TRBJ2-3,TRBD2,TRBV6-1,TGTGCCAGCAGGGGACTAGCGAGCACAGATACGCAGTATTTT,CASRGLASTDTQYF
NA,TRBJ2-2,TRBD2,TRBV10-1,TGCGCCAGCAGCAATAGCGGGACGGGGACCGGGGAGCTGTTTTTT,CASSNSGTGTGELFF
NA,TRBJ1-5,NA,TRBV6-1,TGTGCCAGCAGTGTTAGAGATGGCATGGGCGGTCAGCCCCAGCATTTT,CASSVRDGMGGQPQHF
NA,TRBJ2-1,TRBD2,TRBV11-2,TGTGCCAGCAGCATTAGCGGGAGTGACAATGAGCAGTTCTTC,CASSISGSDNEQFF
NA,TRBJ2-7,NA,TRBV28,TGTGCCAGCAGTTTAATGAATTACCAGCCTTCCTACGAGCAGTACTTC,CASSLMNYQPSYEQYF
NA,TRBJ2-1,TRBD1,TRBV7-9,TGTGCCAGCAGCCGACGGGACAGTTGGGAGCAGTTCTTC,CASSRRDSWEQFF
NA,TRBJ2-2,TRBD1,TRBV28,TGTGCCAGTTCCGACAGGGCTACGAACACCGGGGAGCTGTTTTTT,CASSDRATNTGELFF
NA,TRBJ2-3,NA,TRBV29-1,TGCAGCGTTTCTGGGCGGGGTGAATTGGATACGCAGTATTTT,CSVSGRGELDTQYF
NA,TRBJ2-5,NA,TRBV5-6,TGTGCCAGCACCTCGGCCTCCGGGATCGAGACCCAGTACTTC,CASTSASGIETQYF
NA,TRBJ2-3,NA,TRBV18,TGTGCCAGCTCACCTCGAACCACAGATACGCAGTATTTT,CASSPRTTDTQYF
NA,TRBJ2-5,TRBD1,TRBV11-1,TGTGCCAGCAGCACGGACAGGGCAGAGACCCAGTACTTC,CASSTDRAETQYF
NA,TRBJ2-1,TRBD2,TRBV5-6,TGTGCCAGCAGCTACTCAATAGCGGGAGGACCTGACAATGAGCAGTTCTTC,CASSYSIAGGPDNEQFF
few,TRBJ2-2,TRBD1,TRBV6-4,TGTGCCAGCAGTGCGGTTTCAGGGGGCCTGGCCGGGGAGCTGTTTTTT,CASSAVSGGLAGELFF
few,TRBJ2-7,TRBD2,TRBV18,TGTGCCAGCTCTCTTAGCGGGAGGGCCTCCTACGAGCAGTACTTC,CASSLSGRASYEQYF
NA,TRBJ1-4,TRBD1,TRBV28,TGTGCCAGCAGTCTGACCGGGACAGATCCAGAAAAACTGTTTTTT,CASSLTGTDPEKLFF
NA,TRBJ2-7,TRBD1,TRBV28,TGTGCCAGCAGGCGACAGGGTCGCTCCTACGAGCAGTACTTC,CASRRQGRSYEQYF
NA,TRBJ2-7,TRBD1,TRBV5-1,TGCGCCAGCAGCTCCTTTATGACAGGGAAAAGCGAGCAGTACTTC,CASSSFMTGKSEQYF
NA,TRBJ2-2,NA,TRBV12-2,TGTGCAAGTCGCTCTTATGGTCCAAGGAGGGAGTGTGACGCGAACACCGGGGAGCTGTTTTTT,CASRSYGPRRECDANTGELFF
NA,TRBJ1-4,TRBD1,TRBV7-9,TGTGCCAGCAGCCCATCGACAGGGGATGAAAAACTGTTTTTT,CASSPSTGDEKLFF
NA,TRBJ2-3,TRBD1,TRBV10-2,TGCGCCACCGACAGGGATGGAGATACGCAGTATTTT,CATDRDGDTQYF
NA,TRBJ2-1,NA,TRBV12-5,TGTGCTAGTGGTTTGGTAATGGGGCGGGACTCCGGCAATGAGCAGTTCTTC,CASGLVMGRDSGNEQFF
NA,TRBJ2-2,NA,TRBV10-3,TGTGCCAAGGCGGCAGACTTGAACACCGGGGAGCTGTTTTTT,CAKAADLNTGELFF
once,TRBJ2-1,NA,TRBV4-1,TGCGCCAGCAGCCAAGACTCAGGGAATAAGGAGCAGTTCTTC,CASSQDSGNKEQFF
NA,TRBJ1-5,NA,TRBV5-6,TGTGCCAGCAGTAGCGGGGCGAGCAATCAGCCCCAGCATTTT,CASSSGASNQPQHF
NA,TRBJ2-1,NA,TRBV10-3,TGTGCCGTCAAAACAGGGTCCCAGGAGCAGTTCTTC,CAVKTGSQEQFF
NA,TRBJ2-2,NA,TRBV7-9,TGTGCCAGCAGCCCCGCCGCCACCGGGGAGCTGTTTTTT,CASSPAATGELFF
NA,TRBJ2-1,NA,TRBV2,TGTGCCAGCAGTGAAGCGCTTCGGGACTCCTCAAACGACGAGCAGTTCTTC,CASSEALRDSSNDEQFF
NA,TRBJ2-5,TRBD1,TRBV6-6,TGTGCCAGCTGGCAGGGGGCGAGGGAGACCCAGTACTTC,CASWQGARETQYF
once,TRBJ2-3,TRBD2,TRBV7-2,TGTGCCAGCAGCCCCGACCTCGGGACTAGCGGGAGGACGCAGTATTTT,CASSPDLGTSGRTQYF
NA,TRBJ2-1,TRBD2,TRBV7-6,TGTGCCAGCAGTTCCCCTCTGACGGGAGGGCCTATCGATGAGCAGTTCTTC,CASSSPLTGGPIDEQFF
few,TRBJ2-2,NA,TRBV11-3,TGTGCCAGCAGCTTTAGCGGAAGGAACACCGGGGAGCTGTTTTTT,CASSFSGRNTGELFF
NA,TRBJ1-1,NA,TRBV5-1,TGCGCCAGCAGCTCCGGGACGAACACTGAAGCTTTCTTT,CASSSGTNTEAFF
NA,TRBJ2-7,TRBD1,TRBV7-9,TGTGCCAGCAGCTTAGAGTCGGTGGGGGACAGGGGGGACCCCTACGAGCAGTACTTC,CASSLESVGDRGDPYEQYF
NA,TRBJ2-1,NA,TRBV5-1,TGCGCCAGCAGCACCTCTAGCACAAATGAGCAGTTCTTC,CASSTSSTNEQFF
NA,TRBJ1-1,NA,TRBV11-3,TGTGCCAGCAGCTTAGAGGGGCCAGGTGAAGCTTTCTTT,CASSLEGPGEAFF
few,TRBJ2-7,TRBD2,TRBV5-6,TGTGCCAGCAGCGCAAGCGGGACGAGCTACGAGCAGTACTTC,CASSASGTSYEQYF
NA,TRBJ2-3,NA,TRBV28,TGTGCCAGCTCGACCCCGGGGAGCACAGATACGCAGTATTTT,CASSTPGSTDTQYF
NA,TRBJ2-1,NA,TRBV5-1,TGCGCCAGCAGCTGGGGATACAATGAGCAGTTCTTC,CASSWGYNEQFF
NA,TRBJ2-1,TRBD2,TRBV7-9,TGTGCCAGCAGCTTACGGGGGGATGAGCAGTTCTTC,CASSLRGDEQFF
NA,TRBJ2-7,NA,TRBV6-6,TGTGCCAGCGCGTCCGGGACATATGGTTACGAGCAGTACTTC,CASASGTYGYEQYF
NA,TRBJ1-1,TRBD1,TRBV15,TGTGCCACCAGCAGCGGGACAGGGCTGAACACTGAAGCTTTCTTT,CATSSGTGLNTEAFF
NA,TRBJ2-1,NA,TRBV4-3,TGCGCCAGCAGCCCTAGTCATCTAGCGCGAATACACAATGAGCAGTTCTTC,CASSPSHLARIHNEQFF
NA,TRBJ2-7,NA,TRBV7-2,TGTGCCAGCAGCCTCCAGGGTATCGGCTACGAGCAGTACTTC,CASSLQGIGYEQYF
NA,TRBJ1-5,NA,TRBV28,TGTGCCAGCCTTGGTAGAGGGCGGGTCAATCAGCCCCAGCATTTT,CASLGRGRVNQPQHF
few,TRBJ2-7,NA,TRBV25-1,TGTGCCAGCAGTGAATTTCAGGGCTACGAGCAGTACTTC,CASSEFQGYEQYF
NA,TRBJ2-1,NA,TRBV5-1,TGCGCCAGCAGCTTCTACGACCTCCCATCCTACAATGAGCAGTTCTTC,CASSFYDLPSYNEQFF
NA,TRBJ2-1,TRBD2,TRBV19,TGTGCCAGTAGTATCCCCCAGGTCGCGGGAGGGCCTGAACAGTTCTTC,CASSIPQVAGGPEQFF
NA,TRBJ2-3,NA,TRBV7-9,TGTGCCAGCAGCTTGATCACAGATACGCAGTATTTT,CASSLITDTQYF